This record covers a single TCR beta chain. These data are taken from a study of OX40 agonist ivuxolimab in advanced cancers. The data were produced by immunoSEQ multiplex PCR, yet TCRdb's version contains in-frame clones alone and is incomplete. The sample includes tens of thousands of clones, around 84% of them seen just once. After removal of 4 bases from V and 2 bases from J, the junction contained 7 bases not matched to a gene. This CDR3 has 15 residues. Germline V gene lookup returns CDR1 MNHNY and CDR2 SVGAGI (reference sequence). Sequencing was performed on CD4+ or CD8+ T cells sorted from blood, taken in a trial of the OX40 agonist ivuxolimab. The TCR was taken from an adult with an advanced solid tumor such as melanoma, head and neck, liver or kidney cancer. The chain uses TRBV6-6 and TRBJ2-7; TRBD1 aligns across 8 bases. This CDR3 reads CASSSPGTGTYEQYF. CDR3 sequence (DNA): TGTGCCAGCAGTTCACCCGGGACAGGAACCTACGAGCAGTACTTC.